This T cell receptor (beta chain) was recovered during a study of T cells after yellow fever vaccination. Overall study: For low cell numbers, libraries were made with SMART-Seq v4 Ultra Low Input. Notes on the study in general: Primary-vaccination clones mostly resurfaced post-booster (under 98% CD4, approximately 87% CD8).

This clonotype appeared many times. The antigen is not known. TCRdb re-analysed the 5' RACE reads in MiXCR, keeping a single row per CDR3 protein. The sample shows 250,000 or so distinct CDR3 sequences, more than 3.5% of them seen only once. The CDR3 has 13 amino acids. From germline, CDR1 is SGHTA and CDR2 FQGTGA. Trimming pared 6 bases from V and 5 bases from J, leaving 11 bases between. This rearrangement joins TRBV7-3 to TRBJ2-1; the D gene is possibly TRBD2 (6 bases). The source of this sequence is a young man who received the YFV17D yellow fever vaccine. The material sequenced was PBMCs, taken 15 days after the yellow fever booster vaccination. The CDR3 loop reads CASRAGPDNEQFF. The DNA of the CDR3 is TGTGCCAGCAGGGCGGGACCTGACAATGAGCAGTTCTTC.